The 22 T cell receptor beta chains below come from one sample, sequenced in a study of blood T cell repertoires in COVID-19. Sequencing used immunoSEQ multiplex PCR; TCRdb keeps in-frame clones, though not all of them. The sample contains 190,000 or so clones, roughly 80% of which appear only once. The sequenced material came from PBMCs or T cells enriched from blood (not recorded which). The source of these receptors is a man aged 35 to 55 who had recovered from COVID-19.

The rearrangement joins TRBV3-1 (or the pseudogene TRBV3-2) to TRBJ1-5; D unclear. The germline V gene encodes CDR1 LGHDT and CDR2 YNNKEL (reference sequence). This CDR3 has 14 residues. V was clipped by 4 bases and J by 0 bases, with 7 bases between them. The CDR3 reads CASSLRGSNQPQHF. CDR3 nucleotides: TGTGCCAGCAGCCTTAGAGGTAGCAATCAGCCCCAGCATTTT.

This rearrangement joins TRBV4-1 to TRBJ2-1; D is perhaps TRBD1 (5 bases). CDR3 size: 13 residues. The germline V and J ends were trimmed by 6 bases and 8 bases, with 14 bases remaining between them. The germline gives CDR1 MGHRA, CDR2 YSYEKL. The CDR3 sequence: CASRKIQGDEQFF. CDR3 sequence (DNA): TGCGCCAGCAGAAAAATCCAAGGGGATGAGCAGTTCTTC.

The chain couples TRBV10-3 to TRBJ2-5, with TRBD2 matching over 9 bases. Trimming took 6 bases from V and 1 from J; bases not matched to a gene: 3. The germline gives CDR1 ENHRY, CDR2 SYGVKD. The CDR3 consists of 14 residues. CDR3 amino acids: CAIRVSGGQETQYF. The CDR3 DNA sequence: TGTGCCATCAGGGTTAGCGGGGGCCAAGAGACCCAGTACTTC.

The chain links TRBV4-1 to TRBJ2-7; the match to TRBD1 covers 10 bases. The CDR3 spans 15 residues. V dropped 2 bases and J dropped 3; count of bases not matched to a gene: 4. CDR1 is MGHRA and CDR2 is YSYEKL in the germline V gene. CDR3: CASSQTGTGVYEQYF. The CDR3 DNA is TGCGCCAGCAGCCAAACCGGGACAGGGGTCTACGAGCAGTACTTC.

The CDR3 is CASSRAEGQGYEQYF. The CDR3 bases are TGTGCCAGCAGCCGTGCGGAGGGACAGGGCTACGAGCAGTACTTC. The rearrangement uses TRBV4-2 and TRBJ2-7; 9 bases map to TRBD1. With V trimmed by 4 bases and J by 3 bases, 7 bases remained unmatched. Germline CDR1 LGHNA, CDR2 YNFKEQ. This CDR3 has 15 amino acids.

This chain connects TRBV23-1 to TRBJ1-4; 7 nucleotides match TRBD1. TRBV23-1 counts as an open reading frame of uncertain function. The length of the CDR3 is 17 residues. Trimming took 0 bases from V and 6 from J; bases not matched to a gene: 10. The CDR3 spells CASSQSTGTRGDEKLFF. CDR3 in DNA: TGCGCCAGCAGTCAATCGACAGGGACGAGGGGTGATGAAAAACTGTTTTTT.

The CDR3 here is CASTLQGSYGYTF. CDR3 in DNA: TGTGCCAGTACCTTACAGGGCAGCTATGGCTACACCTTC. The V gene is TRBV28, the J gene TRBJ1-2; D may be TRBD1 (6 bases). V was clipped by 9 bases and J by 4 bases, with 15 bases between them. The CDR3 is 13 amino acids. Germline V CDR1 and CDR2: MDHEN, SYDVKM.

V gene TRBV7-9 combines with J gene TRBJ1-6; 8 bases are a match to TRBD1. CDR1 is SEHNR, CDR2 FQNEAQ, per germline (reference sequence). This CDR3 spans 15 amino acids. The trim removed 3 bases at V and 8 bases at J, leaving 6 bases unmatched. DNA for the CDR3: TGTGCCAGCAGCTTCAGGGGGCAAGGGTATTCACCCCTCCACTTT. Protein product: CASSFRGQGYSPLHF.

The V and J genes are TRBV3-1 (or the pseudogene TRBV3-2) and TRBJ2-3, with TRBD2 as a possible D gene (5 bases). CDR1 and CDR2 from the germline V gene are LGHDT and YNNKEL (reference sequence). Trimming took off 4 bases at V and 1 base at J, with 27 bases between the two ends. CDR3 length: 20 amino acids. CDR3 sequence reads: CASSPRQEARLLAGTDTQYF. The DNA for the CDR3 is TGTGCCAGCAGCCCACGCCAGGAAGCGCGTCTTCTAGCAGGCACAGATACGCAGTATTTT.

V usage is TRBV5-8 and J usage is TRBJ2-1; the D gene is possibly TRBD1 (6 bases). The CDR3 sequence is 15 residues long. Trimming took off 3 bases at V and 1 base at J, with 11 bases between the two ends. Germline V gives CDR1 SGHTS, CDR2 YDEGEE. CDR3 amino acids: CASSSQGFSYNEQFF. For the CDR3, the DNA is TGTGCCAGCAGCTCACAGGGTTTTTCCTACAATGAGCAGTTCTTC.

This chain connects TRBV9 to TRBJ2-1, with 10 bases fitting TRBD2. CDR3 size: 18 residues. CDR1 and CDR2 from the germline V gene are SGDLS and YYNGEE. Germline trimming cut 4 bases from V and 8 bases from J; bases unmatched to any gene: 18. CDR3 region: CASSPKALAGPPFDEQFF. CDR3 DNA sequence: TGTGCCAGCAGCCCCAAAGCACTAGCGGGGCCTCCGTTCGATGAGCAGTTCTTC.

The table lists this clone with a few counts. The CDR3 DNA reads as TGTGCCTCGTCCAAGGACAGGGGCTCTCCCTACGAGCAGTACTTC. It specifies CASSKDRGSPYEQYF. V usage is TRBV2 and J usage is TRBJ2-7, with 9 nucleotides matching TRBD1. V was pared by 11 bases and J by 2 bases, with 13 bases of the junction left unmatched. Germline CDR1 SNHLY, CDR2 FYNNEI. CDR3 length: 15 residues.

This chain links TRBV3-1 (or the pseudogene TRBV3-2) with TRBJ1-2; 9 nucleotides line up with TRBD1. CDR3 size: 15 residues. Losses at the gene ends were 2 bases for V and 6 bases for J; bases not matched to a gene: 7. Germline V CDR1 and CDR2: LGHDT, YNNKEL (reference sequence). CDR3 bases: TGTGCCAGCAGCCAATGGGACAGGGAATACCATGGCTACACCTTC. Its translation: CASSQWDREYHGYTF.

V usage is TRBV6-6 and J usage is TRBJ2-1; 13 nucleotides match TRBD2. Trimming at V came to 8 bases and at J to 6 bases, leaving 4 bases not matched to a gene. From germline, CDR1 is MNHNY and CDR2 SVGAGI (reference sequence). The CDR3 loop spans 14 amino acids. CDR3: CASELAGGRNEQFF. In nucleotides, the CDR3 is TGTGCCAGCGAACTAGCGGGGGGGCGCAATGAGCAGTTCTTC.

V is TRBV7-8 and J is TRBJ1-2, with TRBD1 identical over 8 bases. CDR3 length: 15 residues. Germline trimming cut 6 bases from V and 4 bases from J; bases unmatched to any gene: 10. Germline V lookup: CDR1 SGHVS, CDR2 FQNEAQ. The CDR3 region is CASSPDRGKLYGYTF. In nucleotides, the CDR3 is TGTGCCAGCAGTCCCGACAGGGGAAAACTCTATGGCTACACCTTC.

The rearrangement links TRBV5-5 to TRBJ1-1; D perhaps matches TRBD1 (6 bases). Trimming stripped 0 bases from V and 6 bases from J, with 12 bases between. The germline V gene encodes CDR1 SGHKS and CDR2 YYEKEE (reference sequence). The CDR3 length is 14 residues. The CDR3 DNA reads as TGTGCCAGCAGCTTGGCCGTTCCAGGGGCTGAAGCTTTCTTT. This encodes CASSLAVPGAEAFF.

The chain employs TRBV4-1 and TRBJ2-2; TRBD2 might be the D (6 bases). The CDR3 is 15 amino acids. Germline loops: CDR1 MGHRA, CDR2 YSYEKL. Trimming removed 1 base at V and 6 bases at J, with 12 bases between. The CDR3 DNA reads as TGCGCCAGCAGCCAAGCTTGGGGAGGCGCCGGGGAGCTGTTTTTT. It is translated as CASSQAWGGAGELFF.

The rearrangement links TRBV4-3 to TRBJ2-3, with 10 bases that match TRBD2. Trimming at V came to 2 bases and at J to 4 bases, leaving 6 bases not matched to a gene. Germline CDR1 is LGHNA and CDR2 is YSLEER. The CDR3 is made up of 16 amino acids. CDR3 DNA: TGCGCCAGCAGCCAATTGTATAGCGGGGGGTCAGATACGCAGTATTTT. It codes for CASSQLYSGGSDTQYF.

V is TRBV5-8 and J is TRBJ1-1, with 7 bases fitting TRBD1. The J segment lost 3 bases and the V segment lost 2 bases, leaving 10 bases of the junction unmatched. Germline V gene lookup returns CDR1 SGHTS and CDR2 YDEGEE. CDR3 length: 16 residues. CDR3 amino acids: CASSLGDGRGDTEAFF. The CDR3 DNA reads as TGTGCCAGCAGCTTAGGTGATGGCAGGGGGGACACTGAAGCTTTCTTT.

The chain recombines TRBV30 with TRBJ2-7; no clear D gene. CDR1 GTSNPN and CDR2 SVGIG come from the germline V gene (reference sequence). Trimming removed 3 bases at V and 3 bases at J, with 9 bases between. There are 12 residues in the CDR3. This CDR3 is CAWSPTRYEQYF. The CDR3 DNA sequence: TGTGCCTGGAGCCCTACCCGCTACGAGCAGTACTTC.

The V gene is TRBV11-3, the J gene TRBJ1-2; possibly TRBD1 for D (6 bases). CDR3 size: 16 residues. Germline lookup yields CDR1 SGHNT and CDR2 YENEEA. Trimming pared 2 bases from V and 5 bases from J, leaving 18 bases between. CDR3 DNA sequence: TGTGCCAGCAGCTTAAGTGACGGACAGAGAGATTATGGCTACACCTTC. Protein product: CASSLSDGQRDYGYTF.

The V gene is TRBV2, the J gene TRBJ2-7, with D possibly being TRBD2 (5 bases). V shed 7 bases and J shed 5 bases, with 27 bases lying between them. Germline V lookup: CDR1 SNHLY, CDR2 FYNNEI. This CDR3 contains 17 residues. The CDR3 sequence is CASTRGWTSQEVHEQYF. CDR3 nucleotides: TGTGCCAGCACTCGCGGTTGGACTTCTCAAGAAGTCCACGAGCAGTACTTC.